This passage covers 27 T cell receptor beta chains from one sample sequenced in a study of early T cells in non-severe SARS-CoV-2 infection. MiXCR, run by TCRdb on the 5' RACE reads, gives a single entry per CDR3 protein. The repertoire has around 26,000 distinct CDR3 sequences, 4.4% of them found once; the top ten carry 10% to 12%. Sample: whole blood. Receptors were obtained from an adult who was a healthcare worker with PCR-confirmed SARS-CoV-2 infection or an uninfected control (not recorded which).

This clonotype was observed at least ten times. The genes are TRBV20-1 and TRBJ1-5; TRBD1 matches at 11 bases. The germline gives CDR1 DFQATT, CDR2 SNEGSKA (reference sequence). The CDR3 sequence is 18 residues long. J gave up 0 bases and V 5 bases, and 12 bases lay outside the gene matches. The CDR3 region is CSAPKGQGGRYSNQPQHF. DNA for the CDR3: TGCAGTGCTCCAAAGGGACAGGGGGGGCGTTATAGCAATCAGCCCCAGCATTTT.

The table lists this clonotype with a few counts. The rearrangement uses TRBV5-5 and TRBJ1-1, with 9 bases matching TRBD1. Germline assignment: CDR1 SGHKS and CDR2 YYEKEE (reference sequence). The CDR3 spans 14 residues. The V gene end was trimmed by 7 bases and the J gene end by 0 bases; junction bases not matched to a gene: 4. The CDR3 sequence: CASGTGLMNTEAFF. In DNA form, the CDR3 reads TGTGCCAGCGGGACAGGGTTGATGAACACTGAAGCTTTCTTT.

This clonotype was counted ten times or more. The CDR3 sequence: CSAKGLAEYEQFF. As DNA, the CDR3 is TGCAGTGCCAAGGGACTAGCGGAATATGAGCAGTTCTTC. The chain couples TRBV20-1 to TRBJ2-1; TRBD2 matches 11 bases. Looked up from germline, CDR1 is DFQATT and CDR2 is SNEGSKA (reference sequence). The CDR3 length is 13 residues. V dropped 6 bases and J dropped 8; count of bases not matched to a gene: 6.

The sample holds many counts of this clonotype. The rearrangement joins TRBV4-2 to TRBJ1-4, with 7 bases aligning to TRBD1. CDR1 and CDR2 from the germline V gene are LGHNA and YNFKEQ. Unmatched junction bases numbered 8, after V lost 4 bases and J lost 6 bases. The CDR3 contains 15 residues. The CDR3: CASSRIDRVDEKLFF. Written as DNA, the CDR3 is TGTGCCAGCAGCCGTATCGACAGGGTCGATGAAAAACTGTTTTTT.

This clonotype appeared many times. The chain couples TRBV5-1 to TRBJ1-1, with 7 positions matching TRBD1. The CDR3 is made up of 14 amino acids. The J segment lost 0 bases and the V segment lost 4 bases, leaving 3 bases of the junction unmatched. CDR1 SGHRS and CDR2 YFSETQ come from the germline V gene. CDR3 residues: CASSRDSMNTEAFF. The CDR3 DNA is TGCGCCAGCAGCAGGGACAGCATGAACACTGAAGCTTTCTTT.

This clonotype was seen many times. The genes are TRBV20-1 and TRBJ2-2; D remains ambiguous. The CDR3 contains 14 residues. Germline loops: CDR1 DFQATT, CDR2 SNEGSKA (reference sequence). Trimming took 0 bases from V and 6 from J, leaving 11 bases between them. CDR3 nucleotide sequence: TGCAGTGCTAGAGATCCGGGTCGCCCCGGGGAGCTGTTTTTT. Encoded protein: CSARDPGRPGELFF.

This chain uses TRBV6-5 with TRBJ2-7; D remains unclear. Germline V lookup: CDR1 MNHEY, CDR2 SVGAGI. CDR3 length: 12 amino acids. V lost 4 bases and J lost 0, with 4 bases in between. CDR3 bases: TGTGCCAGCAGTTCGAACTCCTACGAGCAGTACTTC. It yields the protein CASSSNSYEQYF.

This clonotype was seen ten or more times. The V call is TRBV19, the J call TRBJ2-3; D gene uncertain. Deletions cut 2 bases from V and 2 bases from J, with 14 bases between. The CDR3 length is 16 residues. Germline values: CDR1 LNHDA, CDR2 SQIVND (reference sequence). In nucleotides, the CDR3 is TGTGCCAGTAGTATATCACGCTTTGTCCTCACAGATACGCAGTATTTT. Amino acid sequence: CASSISRFVLTDTQYF. The whole variable domain, remainder taken from reference TRBV19 and TRBJ2-3, is DGGITQSPKYLFRKEGQNVTLSCEQNLNHDAMYWYRQDPGQGLRLIYYSQIVNDFQKGDIAEGYSVSREKKESFPLTVTSAQKNPTAFYLCASSISRFVLTDTQYFGPGTRLTVL.

This clonotype has ten or more counts. The rearrangement uses TRBV4-1 and TRBJ2-5, with D perhaps matching TRBD1 or TRBD2 (5 bases each). The germline V gene has CDR1 MGHRA and CDR2 YSYEKL. This CDR3 comprises 15 residues. Trimming cost V 0 bases and J 7 bases, with 15 bases left between them. The CDR3 DNA sequence: TGCGCCAGCAGCCAAGAAGTCCAGGGACGGAGGACCCAGTACTTC. Translation: CASSQEVQGRRTQYF.

This clonotype was counted ten times or more. The chain is built from TRBV2 and TRBJ2-7, with D uncertain. CDR3 length: 14 residues. The V end lost 3 bases, the J end lost 5 bases, and 14 bases lay between the germline ends. CDR1 and CDR2 from the germline V gene are SNHLY and FYNNEI. The CDR3 here is CASSDMGTQNEQYF. As DNA, the CDR3 is TGTGCCAGCAGTGATATGGGCACTCAGAACGAGCAGTACTTC.

Many counts were recorded for this clonotype. The gene calls are TRBV7-2 and TRBJ2-5, with TRBD1 as a possible D gene (5 bases). The CDR3 extends over 14 amino acids. CDR1 SGHTA and CDR2 FQGNSA come from the germline V gene. V lost 8 bases to trimming and J lost 5 bases, with 18 bases between them. The CDR3 region is CASREQAAGETQYF. CDR3 nucleotides: TGTGCCAGCCGCGAGCAGGCTGCAGGGGAGACCCAGTACTTC.

This clonotype was picked up many times. This chain joins TRBV6-6 and TRBJ2-7, with 7 bases aligning to TRBD1. The CDR3 spans 18 residues. V was clipped by 5 bases and J by 4 bases; unmatched bases: 20. CDR1 is MNHNY, CDR2 SVGAGI, per germline (reference sequence). CDR3 loop: CASSPSQGSGGSRYEQYF. Written as DNA, the CDR3 is TGTGCCAGCAGTCCCAGCCAGGGGTCAGGGGGTAGCAGATACGAGCAGTACTTC.

This clonotype was recorded at least ten times. The V gene is TRBV27, the J gene TRBJ2-1; D is possibly TRBD2 (7 bases). V lost 6 bases and J 4 bases, leaving 22 bases between the germline ends. Germline V CDR1 and CDR2: MNHEY, SMNVEV (reference sequence). CDR3 length: 17 residues. CDR3 sequence (DNA): TGTGCCAGCAGCCCACAGGGAGGGCCAGGGGCTTACAATGAGCAGTTCTTC. Translating gives CASSPQGGPGAYNEQFF.

In its sample, this clonotype was seen many times. The chain is built from TRBV28 and TRBJ2-4, with D uncertain. Germline assignment: CDR1 MDHEN and CDR2 SYDVKM. V gave up 7 bases and J gave up 7 bases, with 5 bases separating them. The CDR3 is made up of 10 amino acids. In nucleotides, the CDR3 is TGTGCCAGCATGGGGAACATTCAGTACTTC. Amino acids: CASMGNIQYF.

As to this clonotype: A much larger clone lies one base from this, so it may be a read error. The chain uses TRBV3-1 and TRBJ2-7; the D is unclear. CDR1 and CDR2 (germline): LGHDT, YNNKEL (reference sequence). The CDR3 consists of 14 residues. The CDR3 region is CASSQAGSNYEQCF. In nucleotides, the CDR3 is TGTGCCAGCAGCCAAGCTGGCTCTAACTACGAGCAGTGCTTC.

In this sample, this clonotype turned up many times. This sequence joins TRBV10-3 and TRBJ2-3; TRBD2 matches at 9 bases. The CDR3 is 15 residues long. The ends lost 4 bases at V and 1 base at J; junction bases unmatched: 3. The germline gives CDR1 ENHRY, CDR2 SYGVKD. CDR3 region: CAISVTSGGTDTQYF. The CDR3 nucleotides are TGTGCCATCAGTGTGACTAGCGGAGGCACAGATACGCAGTATTTT.

In this sample, this clonotype turned up many times. The rearrangement joins TRBV15 to TRBJ2-1; unclear D gene. This CDR3 has 13 residues. V dropped 3 bases and J dropped 4 bases, with 7 bases sitting between them. CDR1 LNHNV and CDR2 YYDKDF come from the germline V gene (reference sequence). As DNA, the CDR3 is TGTGCCACCAGCAGCAGTACGTACAATGAGCAGTTCTTC. Translated: CATSSSTYNEQFF. Full variable domain (remainder filled in from reference TRBV15 and TRBJ2-1): DAMVIQNPRYQVTQFGKPVTLSCSQTLNHNVMYWYQQKSSQAPKLLFHYYDKDFNNEADTPDNFQSRRPNTSFCFLDIRSPGLGDTAMYLCATSSSTYNEQFFGPGTRLTVL.

This clonotype was seen ten or more times. This chain connects TRBV10-3 to TRBJ2-7; 9 bases are a match to TRBD1. After removal of 8 bases from V and 5 bases from J, the junction contained 4 bases not matched to a gene. This CDR3 region has 12 residues. Germline CDR1 ENHRY, CDR2 SYGVKD. In nucleotides, the CDR3 is TGTGCCATCGGGACAGGGAACCACGAGCAGTACGTC. This codes for CAIGTGNHEQYV.

This clonotype came up a few times. V usage is TRBV29-1 and J usage is TRBJ2-2; no definite D call. The CDR3 extends over 13 amino acids. With 7 bases removed from V and 5 bases from J, the gap between germline ends came to 14 bases. CDR1 is SQVTM, CDR2 ANQGSEA, per germline. CDR3 nucleotide sequence: TGCAGCGCTCAGTTTGCAGATACCGGGGAGCTGTTTTTT. Its protein product is CSAQFADTGELFF.

This clonotype was picked up many times. The chain recombines TRBV9 with TRBJ2-7; D remains unclear. Trimming took 3 bases from V and 0 from J, leaving 7 bases between them. CDR3 length: 13 amino acids. Germline V gives CDR1 SGDLS, CDR2 YYNGEE. Here the CDR3 reads CASSGPFSYEQYV. CDR3 in DNA: TGTGCCAGCAGCGGCCCATTCTCCTACGAGCAGTACGTC.

This clonotype showed up many times. The chain employs TRBV20-1 and TRBJ2-3; the D call may be TRBD1 or TRBD2 (6 bases each). V was shortened by 5 bases and J by 0 bases, with 21 bases between the two germline ends. The germline V gene has CDR1 DFQATT and CDR2 SNEGSKA (reference sequence). The CDR3 runs to 17 residues. CDR3 amino acids: CSAPPGAQGKSTDTQYF. CDR3 coding DNA: TGCAGTGCTCCCCCGGGGGCCCAAGGGAAGAGCACAGATACGCAGTATTTT.

A remark on this clonotype: A much larger clone differs from this one at a single base, so this may be a read error. This chain uses TRBV20-1 with TRBJ1-3, with a weak D call TRBD1 (6 bases). The V end lost 6 bases, the J end lost 4 bases, and 16 bases lay between the germline ends. The CDR3 covers 14 residues. From germline, CDR1 is DFQATT and CDR2 SNEGSKA (reference sequence). In DNA, the CDR3 is TGCAGTGCCCATTTCCCGGACAGAGGAAACACCATATATTTT. This encodes CSAHFPDRGNTIYF.

This clonotype is medium-sized. J is TRBJ1-2 and V is TRBV14; the D gene is possibly TRBD1 (5 bases). Germline V gene lookup returns CDR1 SGHDN and CDR2 FVKESK. V lost 0 bases and J lost 14, with 43 bases in between. The CDR3 totals 22 residues. The CDR3 nucleotides read TGTGCCAGCAGCCAAGAGTCCAGATATGGCTACACCACTAGGGGCCTAACCCTAACCCTAACCTTC. Translating it yields CASSQESRYGYTTRGLTLTLTF.

The rearrangement links TRBV7-2 to TRBJ2-7, with 8 bases lining up with TRBD1. Germline values: CDR1 SGHTA, CDR2 FQGNSA. CDR3 size: 15 residues. Germline trimming cut 4 bases from V and 4 bases from J; bases unmatched to any gene: 9. Here the CDR3 DNA reads TGTGCCAGCAGCTCGACGGGGACAGGAGCTTACGAGCAGTACTTC. As protein: CASSSTGTGAYEQYF.

Within the sample, this clonotype is medium-sized. The chain carries TRBV6-2 or TRBV6-3 and TRBJ2-3, with TRBD2 matching over 12 bases. Trimming cost V 6 bases and J 2 bases; bases outside gene matches: 6. The CDR3 has 16 residues. Germline assignment: CDR1 MNHEY and CDR2 SVGEGT. The CDR3 coding sequence is TGTGCCAGCAGCCAGCGGACTAGCGGGATCACAGATACGCAGTATTTT. The encoded protein is CASSQRTSGITDTQYF.

This clonotype was counted between two and nine times. The CDR3 loop is CAISESEAGGTQYF. The DNA for the CDR3 is TGTGCCATCAGTGAGTCAGAGGCGGGAGGAACGCAGTATTTT. This rearrangement joins TRBV10-3 to TRBJ2-3, with 8 bases aligning to TRBD2. Losses at the gene ends were 0 bases for V and 9 bases for J; bases not matched to a gene: 5. Germline V gene data show CDR1 as ENHRY and CDR2 as SYGVKD. The CDR3 extends over 14 amino acids.

This clonotype showed up many times. J is TRBJ2-1 and V is TRBV4-3; 14 bases match TRBD2. Looked up from germline, CDR1 is LGHNA and CDR2 is YSLEER. The CDR3 is made up of 16 amino acids. J was trimmed by 4 bases and V by 1 base; bases with no gene match: 0. CDR3: CASSQGLAGGYNEQFF. CDR3 sequence (DNA): TGCGCCAGCAGCCAAGGACTAGCGGGAGGGTACAATGAGCAGTTCTTC.